The 15 T cell receptor beta chains below all came from one sample that was sequenced in a study. TCRdb called the 5' RACE reads again in MiXCR, with one record for every CDR3 protein. The sample includes over 55,000 distinct CDR3 sequences, about 28% of them seen just once. The sample taken for sequencing was tumor-infiltrating memory CD4+ T cells sorted from the breast tumor. Subset reported: memory CD4+ T cells, CD4+CD45RO+CD25-. The source of these receptors is a female donor with breast cancer.

This clonotype was seen a few times. This chain links TRBV20-1 with TRBJ2-3; a weak D match, TRBD2 (5 bases). The CDR3 spans 11 residues. Germline CDR1 DFQATT, CDR2 SNEGSKA (reference sequence). The CDR3 here is CSSEGTDTQYF. The CDR3 bases are TGCAGCTCAGAGGGTACAGATACGCAGTATTTT.

This clonotype was recorded only once. Possible read error: a much larger clone is one base away. The chain links TRBV24-1 to TRBJ1-4, with D perhaps TRBD1 (5 bases). CDR1 is KGHDR, CDR2 SFDVKD, per germline. This CDR3 spans 15 amino acids. In DNA form, the CDR3 reads TGTGCCACCTGTGATTCTGGGACGGAGCCTGAAAAACTGTTTTTT. Translation gives CATCDSGTEPEKLFF.

The V gene is TRBV5-6, the J gene TRBJ2-5; D call uncertain. Looked up from germline, CDR1 is SGHDT and CDR2 is YYEEEE. The CDR3 extends over 12 amino acids. V lost 6 bases, J lost 5 bases, and 11 bases lay in between. The CDR3 is CASTRMPETQYF. As DNA, the CDR3 is TGTGCCAGCACCCGGATGCCGGAGACCCAGTACTTC.

This clonotype was recorded a few times. The chain links TRBV6-5 to TRBJ2-1; TRBD2 agrees at 9 bases. V gave up 6 bases and J gave up 10 bases; unmatched junction bases: 7. There are 13 residues in the CDR3. From germline, CDR1 is MNHEY and CDR2 SVGAGI. The CDR3 coding sequence is TGTGCCAGCAGCCCCCAAGCGGGAGGCGAGCAGTTCTTC. As protein: CASSPQAGGEQFF.

CDR3 sequence: CSASYYGYTF. CDR3 nucleotides: TGCAGTGCTAGCTACTATGGCTACACCTTC. The rearrangement uses TRBV20-1 and TRBJ1-2; D ambiguous. Germline lookup yields CDR1 DFQATT and CDR2 SNEGSKA (reference sequence). The V and J ends lost 3 bases and 3 bases respectively, with 2 bases between them. The CDR3 is made up of 10 amino acids.

About this clonotype: A read error may explain this, as a much larger clone is one base away. The chain joins TRBV7-2 to TRBJ2-7, with D unresolved. The CDR3 totals 12 residues. Germline CDR1 is SGHTA and CDR2 is FQGNSA. V was shortened by 3 bases and J by 9 bases, with 12 bases between the two germline ends. DNA of the CDR3: TGTGCCAGCAGCTTTCCGGGTGCCGTGCAGTACTTC. It is translated as CASSFPGAVQYF.

The chain employs TRBV15 and TRBJ1-2; possible D gene TRBD1, 5 bases. This CDR3 region has 17 residues. V was pared by 3 bases and J by 0 bases, with 17 bases between. Per germline, CDR1 LNHNV and CDR2 YYDKDF (reference sequence). The CDR3 DNA reads as TGTGCCACCAGCAGGGTTAAGGGGCACCAAGCTAACTATGGCTACACCTTC. Its translation: CATSRVKGHQANYGYTF.

This chain joins TRBV12-3 or TRBV12-4 and TRBJ2-7; unclear D gene. The CDR3 is 15 residues long. Trimming removed 5 bases from V and 2 bases from J, with 16 bases in between. CDR3 nucleotide sequence: TGTGCCAGCAGTACCGCCTTACAACAAGCCTACGAGCAGTACTTC. Its translation: CASSTALQQAYEQYF.

This clonotype was counted between two and nine times. CDR3 sequence reads: CASTLSLYNEQFF. As DNA, the CDR3 is TGTGCCAGCACCCTATCATTATACAATGAGCAGTTCTTC. The chain joins TRBV12-3 or TRBV12-4 to TRBJ2-1; no reliable D call. Deletions cut 7 bases from V and 4 bases from J, with 11 bases between. This CDR3 region has 13 residues.

This clonotype was counted many times. The V gene is TRBV5-1, the J gene TRBJ1-5; D unclear. The germline CDR1 and CDR2 sequences are SGHRS and YFSETQ. The CDR3 has 14 residues. Deletions cut 0 bases from V and 3 bases from J, with 7 bases between. CDR3 region: CASSLEFPNQPQHF. The CDR3 region has the DNA TGCGCCAGCAGCTTGGAATTTCCCAATCAGCCCCAGCATTTT.

This chain joins TRBV28 and TRBJ2-5, with TRBD2 matching over 7 bases. Germline V lookup: CDR1 MDHEN, CDR2 SYDVKM. CDR3 length: 15 residues. Trimming at V came to 6 bases and at J to 5 bases, leaving 12 bases not matched to a gene. CDR3 DNA: TGTGCCAGCAGCCCTGGGGGGGGAGCACAGGAGACCCAGTACTTC. Encoded protein: CASSPGGGAQETQYF.

This clonotype has only a few counts. The chain joins TRBV25-1 to TRBJ1-5, with D unclear. The CDR3 length is 13 residues. Germline assignment: CDR1 MGHDK and CDR2 SYGVNS. The V end was cut by 1 base, the J end by 7 bases, with 8 bases between. The CDR3 DNA is TGTGCCAGCAGTGAATGGGGTGCACAGCCCCAGCATTTT. This translates into CASSEWGAQPQHF.

CDR3 nucleotide sequence: TGTGCCAGCAGCTTCGGTCGAGACAATGAGCAGTTCTTC. It specifies CASSFGRDNEQFF. This chain connects TRBV7-9 to TRBJ2-1; the D is unclear. Germline V gene sequence: CDR1 SEHNR, CDR2 FQNEAQ (reference sequence). V was trimmed by 3 bases and J by 5 bases, leaving 8 bases between them. This CDR3 comprises 13 residues. The entire variable domain, with the rest obtained from reference TRBV7-9 and TRBJ2-1, is as follows: DTGVSQNPRHKITKRGQNVTFRCDPISEHNRLYWYRQTLGQGPEFLTYFQNEAQLEKSRLLSDRFSAERPKGSFSTLEIQRTEQGDSAMYLCASSFGRDNEQFFGPGTRLTVL.

This rearrangement joins TRBV3-1 to TRBJ1-5; no definite D call. V was shortened by 1 base and J by 4 bases, with 8 bases between the two germline ends. The CDR3 covers 14 residues. The germline gives CDR1 LGHDT, CDR2 YNNKEL (reference sequence). The CDR3 region has the DNA TGTGCCAGCAGCCAAGGTCTGTTAAATCAGCCCCAGCATTTT. Its translation: CASSQGLLNQPQHF. The full variable domain, in which reference TRBV3-1 and TRBJ1-5 provide the parts outside the CDR3, is DTAVSQTPKYLVTQMGNDKSIKCEQNLGHDTMYWYKQDSKKFLKIMFSYNNKELIINETVPNRFSPKSPDKAHLNLHINSLELGDSAVYFCASSQGLLNQPQHFGDGTRLSIL.

The V gene is TRBV7-3, the J gene TRBJ2-5; 7 nucleotides line up with TRBD2. The germline CDR1 and CDR2 sequences are SGHTA and FQGTGA. There are 16 residues in the CDR3. J lost 3 bases, V lost 4 bases, and 11 bases had no gene match. The CDR3 loop is CASSSLVGLVKETQYF. CDR3 bases: TGTGCCAGCAGCTCGCTTGTAGGACTAGTAAAAGAGACCCAGTACTTC.